This paragraph reports one TCR beta chain. Its cognate antigen is unknown. TCRdb re-called the 5' RACE reads through MiXCR, storing one row per CDR3 protein. The sample holds approximately 260,000 distinct CDR3 sequences, 10% to 15% seen once. This CDR3 comprises 19 residues. Germline lookup yields CDR1 KGHDR and CDR2 SFDVKD. V was shortened by 8 bases and J by 0 bases, with 28 bases between the two germline ends. This sample is part of a study of T cells after yellow fever vaccination. At the level of the study: Each low-cell-number fraction was prepared by means of SMART-Seq v4 Ultra Low Input. Study-level results: Contaminants from the bulk population, in the form of abundant clonotypes, could be found in FACS-sorted repertoires.

Specimen: CD4+ T cells sorted from PBMCs, collected 45 days after the yellow fever booster vaccination. The TCR originated in a man aged 25-45 years who received the YFV17D yellow fever vaccine. V is TRBV24-1 and J is TRBJ2-7; D unresolved. The CDR3 is CATTKSQEARPAFSYEQYF. In nucleotides, the CDR3 is TGTGCCACCACAAAGTCACAAGAGGCCAGGCCGGCCTTCTCCTACGAGCAGTACTTC.